This T cell receptor (beta chain) is drawn from a study of blood T cell repertoires in COVID-19. Study details: Spain, Italy and the United States supplied samples that represented acute and convalescent COVID-19. T cells, B-cell-depleted T cells, or PBMCs provided the cDNA or gDNA that served as material.

This CDR3 comprises 14 residues. Trimming at V came to 4 bases and at J to 3 bases, leaving 5 bases not matched to a gene. The germline V gene has CDR1 LNHDA and CDR2 SQIVND (reference sequence). Methods used by the authors: Amplification from reference gene primers served as the basis for estimated nucleated cell counts. The method was immunoSEQ multiplex PCR; TCRdb's version includes in-frame clones alone and lacks a portion of them. Clone size and the V and J calls come from that table; the DNA yielded D and trimming. The data hold roughly 80,000 clones, with around 80% observed a single time. This clonotype originated in a man aged 55 to 70 with active or convalescent COVID-19. The chain has TRBV19 and TRBJ2-7; 8 bases match TRBD1. The sample was peripheral blood. CDR3 bases: TGTGCCAGTAGTAGTCTGGGACAGGACTACGAGCAGTACTTC. Translating it yields CASSSLGQDYEQYF. Looking up the rest from reference TRBV19 and TRBJ2-7 gives the full variable domain: DGGITQSPKYLFRKEGQNVTLSCEQNLNHDAMYWYRQDPGQGLRLIYYSQIVNDFQKGDIAEGYSVSREKKESFPLTVTSAQKNPTAFYLCASSSLGQDYEQYFGPGTRLTVT.